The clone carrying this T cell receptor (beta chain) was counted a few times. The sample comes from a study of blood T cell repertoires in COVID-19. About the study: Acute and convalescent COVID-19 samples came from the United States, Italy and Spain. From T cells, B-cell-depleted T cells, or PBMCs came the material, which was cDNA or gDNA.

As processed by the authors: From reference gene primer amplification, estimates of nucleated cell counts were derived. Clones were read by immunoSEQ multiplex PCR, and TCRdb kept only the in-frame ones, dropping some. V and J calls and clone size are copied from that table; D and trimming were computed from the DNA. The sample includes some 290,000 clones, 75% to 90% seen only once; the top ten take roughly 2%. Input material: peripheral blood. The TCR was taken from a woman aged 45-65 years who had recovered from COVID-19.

DNA of the CDR3: TGTGCCAGCAGTTACCAGATAATAGCGGGAACTGAAGCTTTCTTT. It yields the protein CASSYQIIAGTEAFF. The chain has TRBV6-5 and TRBJ1-1, with D unresolved. This CDR3 contains 15 residues. Germline CDR1 reads MNHEY; CDR2 reads SVGAGI. The V end lost 2 bases, the J end lost 5 bases, and 15 bases lay between the germline ends.